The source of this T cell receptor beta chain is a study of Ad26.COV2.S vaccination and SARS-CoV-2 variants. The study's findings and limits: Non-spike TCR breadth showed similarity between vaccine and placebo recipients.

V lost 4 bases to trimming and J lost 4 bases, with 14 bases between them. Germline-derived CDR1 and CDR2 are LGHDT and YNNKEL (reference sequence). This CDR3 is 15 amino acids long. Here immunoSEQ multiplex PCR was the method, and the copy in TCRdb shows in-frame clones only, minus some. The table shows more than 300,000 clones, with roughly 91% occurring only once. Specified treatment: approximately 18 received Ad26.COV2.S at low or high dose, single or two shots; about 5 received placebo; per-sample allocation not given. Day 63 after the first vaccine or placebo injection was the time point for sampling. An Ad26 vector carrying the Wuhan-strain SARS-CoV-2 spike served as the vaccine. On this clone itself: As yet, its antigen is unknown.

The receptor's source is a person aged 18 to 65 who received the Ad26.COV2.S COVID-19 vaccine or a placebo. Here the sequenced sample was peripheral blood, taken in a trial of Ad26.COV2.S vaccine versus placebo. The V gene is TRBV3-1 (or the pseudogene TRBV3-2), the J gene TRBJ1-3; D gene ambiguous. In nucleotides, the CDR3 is TGTGCCAGCAGCCGCCGAACGGGGTCCGGAAACACCATATATTTT. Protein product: CASSRRTGSGNTIYF.